The 17 T cell receptor beta chains reported below all come from one sample, sequenced in a study of blood T cell repertoires in COVID-19. Profiled with immunoSEQ multiplex PCR; TCRdb holds only in-frame clones, not every one. The sample shows around 260,000 clones, approximately 83% of them seen only once. Material: peripheral blood. Receptor source: a woman between 50 and 59 years old who had recovered from COVID-19.

The V call is TRBV7-9, the J call TRBJ2-7, with D uncertain. The CDR3 is 17 amino acids. From germline, CDR1 is SEHNR and CDR2 FQNEAQ (reference sequence). V dropped 2 bases and J dropped 1 base, with 18 bases sitting between them. DNA for the CDR3: TGTGCCAGCAGCTTAAGTCTGGTCGCGGATTTATCCTACGAGCAGTACTTC. The encoded protein is CASSLSLVADLSYEQYF.

This sequence joins TRBV28 and TRBJ2-5; D is uncertain. This CDR3 region has 11 residues. V was trimmed by 4 bases and J by 5 bases, leaving 5 bases between them. CDR1 MDHEN and CDR2 SYDVKM come from the germline V gene. The CDR3 DNA is TGTGCCAGCAGTTCCAGGGAGACCCAGTACTTC. It is translated as CASSSRETQYF.

The J gene is TRBJ2-2, the V gene TRBV5-1, with D perhaps TRBD1 (6 bases). The CDR3 extends over 15 amino acids. CDR1 is SGHRS, CDR2 YFSETQ, per germline. V shed 3 bases and J shed 2 bases, with 11 bases lying between them. This chain's CDR3 is CASSSQTGNTGELFF. The CDR3 coding sequence is TGCGCCAGCAGCTCACAGACAGGAAACACCGGGGAGCTGTTTTTT.

The chain combines TRBV30 with TRBJ2-1; possibly TRBD2 for D (5 bases). The CDR3 length is 12 residues. V lost 4 bases and J 6 bases, leaving 10 bases between the germline ends. Germline V gives CDR1 GTSNPN, CDR2 SVGIG (reference sequence). The CDR3 coding sequence is TGTGCCTGGACCACGGGGAGCAATGAGCAGTTCTTC. Its translation: CAWTTGSNEQFF.

This clone was seen a few times. This rearrangement joins TRBV6-1 to TRBJ2-2; TRBD2 matches at 7 bases. V lost 1 base and J lost 0; bases outside the gene matches: 11. CDR3 length equals 19 residues. From germline, CDR1 is MNHNS and CDR2 SASEGT. In DNA form, the CDR3 reads TGTGCCAGCAGTGAAGTTCTAATTGGGGACTATACGAACACCGGGGAGCTGTTTTTT. This codes for CASSEVLIGDYTNTGELFF.

The chain carries TRBV11-3 and TRBJ2-1, with 7 bases matching TRBD2. Germline V CDR1 and CDR2: SGHNT, YENEEA. Trimming removed 1 base from V and 6 bases from J; junction bases left unmatched: 12. The CDR3 spans 17 residues. CDR3 amino acids: CASSLGRAGRDGNEQFF. Written as DNA, the CDR3 is TGTGCCAGCAGCTTAGGGCGAGCGGGGCGGGACGGCAATGAGCAGTTCTTC.

This clone has a handful of counts. The rearrangement links TRBV2 to TRBJ1-5, with D perhaps TRBD1 (6 bases). Trimming took 6 bases from V and 6 from J, leaving 24 bases between them. The germline CDR1 and CDR2 sequences are SNHLY and FYNNEI. CDR3 size: 17 residues. CDR3 sequence (DNA): TGTGCCAGCAGCGCCTACCTGGGAGGGGACAACATTCAGCCCCAGCATTTT. Amino acid sequence: CASSAYLGGDNIQPQHF.

The rearrangement links TRBV15 to TRBJ2-2; TRBD1 aligns across 10 bases. Germline V CDR1 and CDR2: LNHNV, YYDKDF (reference sequence). The CDR3 loop spans 16 amino acids. V shed 6 bases, J shed 4 bases, and the junction held 8 bases outside the gene matches. The CDR3 reads CATSSPGQGTTGELFF. DNA for the CDR3: TGTGCCACCAGTTCTCCGGGACAGGGGACCACCGGGGAGCTGTTTTTT.

The chain links TRBV19 to TRBJ2-7, with TRBD2 matching 7 bases. There are 15 residues in the CDR3. The V and J ends lost 1 base and 2 bases, in that order; junction bases with no gene match: 5. Germline V gene sequence: CDR1 LNHDA, CDR2 SQIVND (reference sequence). CDR3 nucleotides: TGTGCCAGTAGTATAGGTCTAGCGGAGGCCTACGAGCAGTACTTC. This gives the protein CASSIGLAEAYEQYF.

The V gene is TRBV5-1, the J gene TRBJ2-1; 7 bases fit TRBD2. Germline-derived CDR1 and CDR2 are SGHRS and YFSETQ. CDR3 length: 15 residues. V lost 7 bases to trimming and J lost 7 bases; unmatched junction nucleotides: 14. DNA for the CDR3: TGCGCCAGCTCCTCCGGAGTAGCGGGTAGAAATGAGCAGTTCTTC. Its protein is CASSSGVAGRNEQFF.

In DNA form, the CDR3 reads TGTGCCTGGAGTTCGGAGGGGGCGCCCGGAAACACCATATATTTT. It translates to CAWSSEGAPGNTIYF. The chain recombines TRBV30 with TRBJ1-3; 7 nucleotides align to TRBD1. Germline assignment: CDR1 GTSNPN and CDR2 SVGIG (reference sequence). The CDR3 has 15 amino acids. The V gene end was trimmed by 2 bases and the J gene end by 4 bases; junction bases not matched to a gene: 8.

Many counts were recorded for this clone. This sequence joins TRBV6-6 and TRBJ2-7; the match to TRBD2 covers 9 bases. This CDR3 has 14 amino acids. Germline values: CDR1 MNHNY, CDR2 SVGAGI (reference sequence). Trimming cost V 2 bases and J 6 bases; bases outside gene matches: 5. CDR3 protein: CASSYGSSGIEQYF. In DNA form, the CDR3 reads TGTGCCAGCAGTTACGGGTCTAGCGGGATCGAGCAGTACTTC.

The chain has TRBV29-1 and TRBJ2-2; 10 bases line up with TRBD2. The V gene's germline CDR1 is SQVTM and CDR2 ANQGSEA. Trimming at V came to 4 bases and at J to 5 bases, leaving 7 bases not matched to a gene. The CDR3 spans 15 residues. CDR3 in amino acids: CSVGLAGAPTGELFF. The DNA for the CDR3 is TGCAGCGTTGGCCTAGCGGGAGCCCCAACCGGGGAGCTGTTTTTT.

The V gene is TRBV10-3, the J gene TRBJ1-5; maybe TRBD1 (5 bases). The CDR3 spans 15 residues. The germline gives CDR1 ENHRY, CDR2 SYGVKD. Trimming pared 6 bases from V and 1 base from J, leaving 13 bases between. CDR3 DNA sequence: TGTGCCATCAGCCCCGGGGGTGAAAGCAATCAGCCCCAGCATTTT. It translates to CAISPGGESNQPQHF.

This sequence joins TRBV6-5 and TRBJ2-7; maybe TRBD2 (5 bases). Germline V gives CDR1 MNHEY, CDR2 SVGAGI. The CDR3 totals 13 residues. V was clipped by 6 bases and J by 3 bases, with 12 bases between them. The CDR3 sequence is CASRAAAFYEQYF. The CDR3 DNA is TGTGCCAGCAGGGCAGCGGCGTTCTACGAGCAGTACTTC.

The chain recombines TRBV29-1 with TRBJ2-1, with TRBD1 identical over 7 bases. V shed 7 bases, J shed 5 bases, and the junction held 5 bases outside the gene matches. Per germline, CDR1 SQVTM and CDR2 ANQGSEA. The CDR3 is made up of 12 amino acids. CDR3 protein: CSAGQDHNEQFF. Here the CDR3 DNA reads TGCAGCGCCGGACAGGACCACAATGAGCAGTTCTTC.

The rearrangement joins TRBV30 to TRBJ1-4; D call uncertain. CDR3 length: 12 amino acids. Trimming stripped 3 bases from V and 6 bases from J, with 8 bases between. The germline CDR1 and CDR2 sequences are GTSNPN and SVGIG (reference sequence). The CDR3 region has the DNA TGTGCCTGGAGGTCCCGGGATGAAAAACTGTTTTTT. Translation gives CAWRSRDEKLFF.